This entry describes one T cell receptor (beta chain). What it binds is unknown. Sequencing used immunoSEQ multiplex PCR; TCRdb keeps in-frame clones, though not all of them. The sample includes tens of thousands of clones, 85% of them seen just once. This entry comes from a study of OX40 agonist ivuxolimab in advanced cancers. Turning to the study itself: Patients with prior anti-PD-1, anti-PD-L1 or anti-CTLA-4 therapy were eligible; 40% had some.

Study findings and constraints: Averaged across samples, CD8+ T cells carried more expanded clones than CD4+ did.

CDR1 SGDLS and CDR2 YYNGEE come from the germline V gene. J gave up 4 bases and V 3 bases, and 6 bases lay outside the gene matches. This CDR3 region has 14 residues. The V and J genes are TRBV9 and TRBJ2-5, with TRBD1 matching over 7 bases. The sample consisted of CD4+ or CD8+ T cells sorted from blood, taken in a trial of the OX40 agonist ivuxolimab. This clonotype originated in an adult with an advanced solid tumor such as melanoma, head and neck, liver or kidney cancer. The CDR3 is CASSEGDRVETQYF. DNA of the CDR3: TGTGCCAGCAGCGAGGGAGACAGGGTAGAGACCCAGTACTTC.